These 18 T cell receptor beta chains came from one sample sequenced in a study of OX40 agonist ivuxolimab in advanced cancers. TCRdb keeps only in-frame clones here, not all; method: immunoSEQ multiplex PCR. The data hold about 74,000 clones, with 70% to 90% observed a single time. The sequencing here drew on CD4+ or CD8+ T cells sorted from blood, taken in a trial of the OX40 agonist ivuxolimab. The source is an adult with an advanced solid tumor such as melanoma, head and neck, liver or kidney cancer.

The chain joins TRBV2 to TRBJ2-2; TRBD1 matches 7 bases. This CDR3 region has 14 residues. Losses at the gene ends were 7 bases for V and 5 bases for J; bases not matched to a gene: 7. Germline assignment: CDR1 SNHLY and CDR2 FYNNEI. The CDR3 region is CASKRDSRTGELFF. CDR3 in DNA: TGTGCCAGCAAAAGGGACAGTCGGACCGGGGAGCTGTTTTTT.

The CDR3 DNA reads TGTGCCAGCAGTGATTTAGGCAGGGGGGTCGGCTACACCTTC. Its translation: CASSDLGRGVGYTF. This chain links TRBV2 with TRBJ1-2; 7 nucleotides match TRBD1. This CDR3 has 14 residues. Germline CDR1 and CDR2: SNHLY and FYNNEI. The V and J ends lost 3 bases and 8 bases, in that order; junction bases with no gene match: 9. Complete variable domain (other parts from reference TRBV2 and TRBJ1-2): EPEVTQTPSHQVTQMGQEVILRCVPISNHLYFYWYRQILGQKVEFLVSFYNNEISEKSEIFDDQFSVERPDGSNFTLKIRSTKLEDSAMYFCASSDLGRGVGYTFGSGTRLTVV.

The gene calls are TRBV5-6 and TRBJ2-3, with D perhaps given as TRBD1 or TRBD2 (6 bases each). Per germline, CDR1 SGHDT and CDR2 YYEEEE. This CDR3 is built from 15 residues. V shed 3 bases and J shed 6 bases, with 17 bases lying between them. The chain's CDR3 is CASSWGDTAWDTQYF. Written as DNA, the CDR3 is TGTGCCAGCAGCTGGGGGGACACAGCATGGGATACGCAGTATTTT.

The chain carries TRBV4-1 and TRBJ1-5; 8 bases agree with TRBD1. Germline values: CDR1 MGHRA, CDR2 YSYEKL. Losses at the gene ends were 3 bases for V and 3 bases for J; bases not matched to a gene: 10. The length of the CDR3 is 17 residues. The CDR3 DNA sequence: TGCGCCAGCAGCCAGCAATCTACAGGGGGTTCCAATCAGCCCCAGCATTTT. Protein: CASSQQSTGGSNQPQHF.

V is TRBV5-1 and J is TRBJ2-5; the match to TRBD2 covers 16 bases. Germline loops: CDR1 SGHRS, CDR2 YFSETQ. V lost 5 bases to trimming and J lost 5 bases; unmatched junction nucleotides: 12. The CDR3 totals 18 residues. CDR3 sequence (DNA): TGCGCCAGCAGTCTCAGAGGGACTAGCGGGAGGGCCGGGGAGACCCAGTACTTC. Translating it yields CASSLRGTSGRAGETQYF.

The chain is built from TRBV5-1 and TRBJ1-1; 8 nucleotides agree with TRBD1. This CDR3 has 16 amino acids. Germline values: CDR1 SGHRS, CDR2 YFSETQ. Trimming took 1 base from V and 4 from J; bases not matched to a gene: 9. CDR3 residues: CASSLRQGARGTEAFF. The DNA of the CDR3 is TGCGCCAGCAGCTTGAGGCAGGGGGCGAGGGGCACTGAAGCTTTCTTT.

This clone occurred once. The chain employs TRBV19 and TRBJ2-4, with D possibly matching TRBD2 (6 bases). This CDR3 has 18 amino acids. The V gene lost 10 bases and the J gene lost 2 bases, with 27 bases spanning the gap. CDR1 and CDR2 from the germline V gene are LNHDA and SQIVND (reference sequence). CDR3: CATTPIGKGGLTKNIQYF. The DNA for the CDR3 is TGTGCCACCACACCAATCGGGAAGGGAGGTCTCACCAAAAACATTCAGTACTTC.

The chain joins TRBV11-2 to TRBJ2-5, with D perhaps given as TRBD1 or TRBD2 (5 bases each). The DNA end is more similar to TRBJ2-7, so the J call may be wrong. The CDR3 runs to 15 residues. The germline gives CDR1 SGHAT, CDR2 FQNNGV. The CDR3 here is CASSLQGVSYYEQYF. The CDR3 nucleotides read TGTGCCAGCAGCTTACAGGGAGTTTCTTACTACGAGCAGTACTTC.

The chain employs TRBV27 and TRBJ2-7; tentative D call: TRBD1 (6 bases). Germline V gene sequence: CDR1 MNHEY, CDR2 SMNVEV (reference sequence). CDR3 length: 14 amino acids. V was pared by 6 bases and J by 1 base, with 13 bases between. This chain's CDR3 is CASRSFGQSYEQYF. The CDR3 DNA is TGTGCCAGCAGATCGTTCGGACAGTCCTACGAGCAGTACTTC.

V and J are TRBV4-2 and TRBJ2-3; 13 bases align to TRBD2. The CDR3 spans 16 residues. Germline lookup yields CDR1 LGHNA and CDR2 YNFKEQ. The J segment lost 3 bases and the V segment lost 1 base, leaving 1 base of the junction unmatched. The CDR3 bases are TGTGCCAGCAGCCAAGGGACTAGCGGGAGTACAGATACGCAGTATTTT. It specifies CASSQGTSGSTDTQYF.

This clone was counted once. V and J are TRBV29-1 and TRBJ1-2; D gene uncertain. The ends were cut back, 6 bases at V and 0 bases at J, with 11 bases in the middle. Germline V gene sequence: CDR1 SQVTM, CDR2 ANQGSEA. There are 13 residues in the CDR3. The CDR3 coding sequence is TGCAGCGTCCCCGGGTTAGCTAACTATGGCTACACCTTC. This codes for CSVPGLANYGYTF.

V gene TRBV5-6 combines with J gene TRBJ2-1; D remains ambiguous. Per the germline V gene, CDR1 is SGHDT and CDR2 is YYEEEE. The V end lost 6 bases, the J end lost 4 bases, and 17 bases lay between the germline ends. There are 15 residues in the CDR3. The CDR3 is CASTIGLSWYNEQFF. The CDR3 bases are TGTGCCAGCACCATCGGATTGAGTTGGTACAATGAGCAGTTCTTC. Filled out from reference TRBV5-6 and TRBJ2-1, the complete variable domain reads DAGVTQSPTHLIKTRGQQVTLRCSPKSGHDTVSWYQQALGQGPQFIFQYYEEEERQRGNFPDRFSGHQFPNYSSELNVNALLLGDSALYLCASTIGLSWYNEQFFGPGTRLTVL.

Only a few counts were recorded for this clone. This chain joins TRBV7-2 and TRBJ2-7; the match to TRBD2 covers 12 bases. V lost 3 bases, J lost 1 base, and 7 bases stayed unmatched. CDR1 SGHTA and CDR2 FQGNSA come from the germline V gene. There are 17 residues in the CDR3. DNA for the CDR3: TGTGCCAGCAGCTTTCTACTAGCGGGAGGACGGTCCTACGAGCAGTACTTC. Translated: CASSFLLAGGRSYEQYF.

The chain recombines TRBV11-3 with TRBJ1-3; TRBD1 is a possible D gene (6 bases). Germline-derived CDR1 and CDR2 are SGHNT and YENEEA. The V and J ends lost 8 bases and 3 bases respectively, with 20 bases between them. The CDR3 covers 16 residues. DNA of the CDR3: TGTGCCAGCGGATACAGGGCCCTACGATGTGGAAACACCATATATTTT. This translates into CASGYRALRCGNTIYF.

The J gene is TRBJ2-3, the V gene TRBV4-1; 8 bases match TRBD1. The CDR3 spans 16 residues. From germline, CDR1 is MGHRA and CDR2 YSYEKL. V was clipped by 6 bases and J by 3 bases; unmatched bases: 11. The CDR3 DNA sequence: TGCGCCAGCAGACCACAGACAGGGGCGGGTACAGATACGCAGTATTTT. This translates into CASRPQTGAGTDTQYF.

The CDR3: CASRLAPNTGELFF. The CDR3 nucleotides read TGTGCCAGCAGACTAGCACCCAACACCGGGGAGCTGTTTTTT. V usage is TRBV2 and J usage is TRBJ2-2; perhaps TRBD2 as D (6 bases). The CDR3 length is 14 residues. Trimming took 6 bases from V and 2 from J, leaving 10 bases between them. Germline V gene data show CDR1 as SNHLY and CDR2 as FYNNEI.

This clone has a single count. The chain is built from TRBV7-2 and TRBJ1-1; no definite D call. Looked up from germline, CDR1 is SGHTA and CDR2 is FQGNSA. The CDR3 is 15 residues long. Trimming left V 6 bases short and J 3 bases short, with 17 bases between. CDR3 DNA: TGTGCCAGCAGTCCCTGGGAGGGAAGGGACACTGAAGCTTTCTTT. Translation gives CASSPWEGRDTEAFF.

The J gene is TRBJ2-1, the V gene TRBV5-1; TRBD2 matches 7 bases. The ends lost 4 bases at V and 4 bases at J; junction bases unmatched: 8. Germline-derived CDR1 and CDR2 are SGHRS and YFSETQ. The CDR3 has 15 amino acids. The chain's CDR3 is CASSRQRGWYNEQFF. In nucleotides, the CDR3 is TGCGCCAGCAGCCGCCAGCGGGGATGGTACAATGAGCAGTTCTTC.